Shown below are 28 T cell receptor beta chains from a single sample sequenced in a study of shared clonotypes between healthy human individuals. The method was immunoSEQ multiplex PCR; TCRdb's version includes in-frame clones alone and lacks a portion of them. The table has about 2.4 million clones, more than 80% seen once. Specimen: naive CD4+ T cells sorted from blood. The subset is: CD45RA+ positively selected. The receptors were sampled from a man aged 18-30 years in good health.

This chain joins TRBV28 and TRBJ1-6; 8 nucleotides line up with TRBD1. The V and J ends lost 7 bases and 1 base, in that order; junction bases with no gene match: 9. CDR1 MDHEN and CDR2 SYDVKM come from the germline V gene. The length of the CDR3 is 17 residues. The CDR3 sequence is CASTTDRGWSYNSPLHF. CDR3 DNA: TGTGCCAGCACCACCGACAGGGGATGGTCCTATAATTCACCCCTCCACTTT. Complete variable domain (other parts from reference TRBV28 and TRBJ1-6): DVKVTQSSRYLVKRTGEKVFLECVQDMDHENMFWYRQDPGLGLRLIYFSYDVKMKEKGDIPEGYSVSREKKERFSLILESASTNQTSMYLCASTTDRGWSYNSPLHFGNGTRLTVT.

In DNA, the CDR3 is TGTGCCAGCTCACCAAAAGATGGGCAGGGAAGGAGGGATGGCTACACCTTC. Translation: CASSPKDGQGRRDGYTF. The rearrangement links TRBV18 to TRBJ1-2, with a weak D call TRBD1 (5 bases). Germline V gives CDR1 KGHSH, CDR2 LQKENI. The CDR3 covers 17 residues. V shed 2 bases and J shed 6 bases, with 22 bases lying between them. Filled out from reference TRBV18 and TRBJ1-2, the complete variable domain reads NAGVMQNPRHLVRRRGQEARLRCSPMKGHSHVYWYRQLPEEGLKFMVYLQKENIIDESGMPKERFSAEFPKEGPSILRIQQVVRGDSAAYFCASSPKDGQGRRDGYTFGSGTRLTVV.

The CDR3 spells CARSLELGRDIYGYTF. CDR3 bases: TGTGCCAGAAGCTTGGAGTTGGGACGGGATATCTATGGCTACACCTTC. The V gene is TRBV5-3, the J gene TRBJ1-2; a possible D gene is TRBD1 (5 bases). TRBV5-3 belongs to the ORF category, with a function that is uncertain. Deletions cut 0 bases from V and 4 bases from J, with 16 bases between. This CDR3 has 16 residues.

V is TRBV5-6 and J is TRBJ2-1; D ambiguous. This CDR3 has 12 amino acids. Trimming cost V 2 bases and J 8 bases, with 8 bases left between them. Looked up from germline, CDR1 is SGHDT and CDR2 is YYEEEE. This CDR3 reads CASSFIDDEQFF. For the CDR3, the DNA is TGTGCCAGCAGCTTTATTGACGATGAGCAGTTCTTC.

This chain joins TRBV2 and TRBJ2-7, with a weak D call TRBD2 (6 bases). This CDR3 region has 13 residues. Germline CDR1 reads SNHLY; CDR2 reads FYNNEI. V dropped 2 bases and J dropped 4 bases, with 9 bases sitting between them. The CDR3 sequence: CASSESGFYEQYF. CDR3 sequence (DNA): TGTGCCAGCAGTGAAAGCGGGTTTTACGAGCAGTACTTC.

DNA of the CDR3: TGCGCCAGCAGCCGCAGGACAGGCGCCACTACAACTAATGAAAAACTGTTTTTT. Protein sequence: CASSRRTGATTTNEKLFF. V usage is TRBV4-1 and J usage is TRBJ1-4, with 7 bases matching TRBD1. CDR3 length: 18 residues. With 4 bases clipped from V and 0 bases from J, the junction kept 11 bases outside the gene matches. The germline V gene has CDR1 MGHRA and CDR2 YSYEKL.

As to this clone: The same CDR3 is also encoded by other DNA sequences in this sample. This chain joins TRBV18 and TRBJ1-5; tentatively, D is TRBD1 (5 bases). CDR1 and CDR2 from the germline V gene are KGHSH and LQKENI. The ends were cut back, 1 base at V and 6 bases at J, with 7 bases in the middle. The CDR3 runs 13 residues. DNA for the CDR3: TGTGCCAGCTCACCACTTGGGGGTCAGCCCCAGCATTTT. It specifies CASSPLGGQPQHF.

This chain connects TRBV10-1 to TRBJ1-3; 9 nucleotides match TRBD1. Looked up from germline, CDR1 is WNHNN and CDR2 is SYGVQD (reference sequence). After removal of 4 bases from V and 3 bases from J, the junction contained 4 bases not matched to a gene. This CDR3 region has 15 residues. CDR3 in DNA: TGCGCCAGCAGTGCTCGGACAGGGGATGGAAACACCATATATTTT. It translates to CASSARTGDGNTIYF.

The CDR3 here is CASSQGGASIYNEQFF. The DNA for the CDR3 is TGTGCCAGCAGCCAGGGGGGGGCATCGATCTACAATGAGCAGTTCTTC. This chain connects TRBV5-4 to TRBJ2-1; the D gene could be TRBD1 or TRBD2 (7 bases each). With 4 bases removed from V and 3 bases from J, the gap between germline ends came to 17 bases. Per the germline V gene, CDR1 is SGHNT and CDR2 is YYREEE (reference sequence). This CDR3 has 16 amino acids.

The V call is TRBV9, the J call TRBJ2-5, with 12 nucleotides matching TRBD2. V lost 3 bases and J lost 4; bases outside the gene matches: 16. CDR3 length equals 19 residues. The germline V gene encodes CDR1 SGDLS and CDR2 YYNGEE. This chain's CDR3 is CASSATSTDRTSGIETQYF. CDR3 nucleotides: TGTGCCAGCAGCGCCACATCAACAGACAGGACTAGCGGGATAGAGACCCAGTACTTC.

The rearrangement uses TRBV5-1 and TRBJ2-7, with 8 bases aligning to TRBD1. CDR1 and CDR2 (germline): SGHRS, YFSETQ. J lost 4 bases, V lost 1 base, and 7 bases had no gene match. CDR3 length: 15 amino acids. This CDR3 reads CASSLRAGGGYEQYF. Written as DNA, the CDR3 is TGCGCCAGCAGCTTGAGGGCAGGGGGCGGTTACGAGCAGTACTTC.

The rearrangement uses TRBV7-9 and TRBJ2-3; 10 bases map to TRBD2. Germline CDR1 reads SEHNR; CDR2 reads FQNEAQ (reference sequence). Trimming cost V 5 bases and J 5 bases; bases outside gene matches: 16. There are 18 residues in the CDR3. The DNA for the CDR3 is TGTGCCAGCAGCCGTAGTACCTCAGCGGGAGGGAGGGGAGATACGCAGTATTTT. It specifies CASSRSTSAGGRGDTQYF.

This sequence joins TRBV6-4 and TRBJ1-1, with no clear D. The CDR3 has 13 amino acids. Trimming cost V 4 bases and J 2 bases, with 8 bases left between them. Germline V gene sequence: CDR1 MRHNA, CDR2 SNTAGT. The CDR3 here is CASSVGVNTEAFF. The CDR3 nucleotides are TGTGCCAGCAGTGTAGGAGTTAACACTGAAGCTTTCTTT.

Comment on this clone: Other DNA sequences in this specimen translate into the identical CDR3. This chain connects TRBV5-1 to TRBJ2-5; TRBD1 is a possible D gene (6 bases). This CDR3 has 14 residues. Trimming left V 4 bases short and J 5 bases short, with 15 bases between. Per germline, CDR1 SGHRS and CDR2 YFSETQ. The CDR3 here is CASSLPQGGETQYF. Written as DNA, the CDR3 is TGCGCCAGCAGCCTGCCACAGGGTGGGGAGACCCAGTACTTC.

The chain has TRBV2 and TRBJ2-7; TRBD1 matches at 8 bases. The length of the CDR3 is 15 residues. Germline V gene data show CDR1 as SNHLY and CDR2 as FYNNEI. With V trimmed by 6 bases and J by 7 bases, 14 bases remained unmatched. CDR3 nucleotide sequence: TGTGCCAGCAGGCCCAAGACAGGGGTCTCAGGGGAGCAGTACTTC. It yields the protein CASRPKTGVSGEQYF.

The genes are TRBV5-1 and TRBJ1-4, with 7 bases identical to TRBD1. The ends lost 4 bases at V and 4 bases at J; junction bases unmatched: 7. Germline V lookup: CDR1 SGHRS, CDR2 YFSETQ. This CDR3 region has 15 residues. CDR3 DNA sequence: TGCGCCAGCAGCGGGGGACAGCTCAATAATGAAAAACTGTTTTTT. Residues: CASSGGQLNNEKLFF.

For this clone: Other nucleotide sequences from this sample produce the same CDR3. J is TRBJ1-5 and V is TRBV30; tentative D call: TRBD1 (5 bases). Germline V gives CDR1 GTSNPN, CDR2 SVGIG (reference sequence). V lost 0 bases, J lost 7 bases, and 10 bases lay in between. The CDR3 runs to 13 residues. CDR3 nucleotides: TGTGCCTGGAGTGTGGGAGGGGCCCAGCCCCAGCATTTT. It codes for CAWSVGGAQPQHF.

The V call is TRBV5-1, the J call TRBJ2-4, with D maybe TRBD2 (6 bases). Trimming stripped 0 bases from V and 1 base from J, with 14 bases between. This CDR3 is 17 amino acids long. Germline V lookup: CDR1 SGHRS, CDR2 YFSETQ. The CDR3 loop reads CASSLVIGGLAKNIQYF. The CDR3, as DNA: TGCGCCAGCAGCTTGGTCATTGGAGGGTTGGCCAAAAACATTCAGTACTTC.

Details on this clone: Other nucleotide sequences from this sample produce the same CDR3. The V gene is TRBV19, the J gene TRBJ1-2; D is unclear. The CDR3 is made up of 14 amino acids. Trimming cost V 2 bases and J 4 bases, with 11 bases left between them. Germline V CDR1 and CDR2: LNHDA, SQIVND (reference sequence). This chain's CDR3 is CASSIPGGGYGYTF. In nucleotides, the CDR3 is TGTGCCAGTAGTATACCAGGAGGAGGCTATGGCTACACCTTC.

The CDR3 nucleotides read TGTGCCAGCAGCGCGAGAGTAGGGACTAGCGGGAGGAACTCCTACAATGAGCAGTTCTTC. It yields the protein CASSARVGTSGRNSYNEQFF. V gene TRBV9 combines with J gene TRBJ2-1; 15 positions match TRBD2. The CDR3 is 20 amino acids. The germline V gene encodes CDR1 SGDLS and CDR2 YYNGEE. The junction had 10 bases not matched to a gene; V was cut back by 3 bases and J by 0 bases.

The chain employs TRBV7-9 and TRBJ2-1; 9 positions match TRBD2. Losses at the gene ends were 4 bases for V and 9 bases for J; bases not matched to a gene: 7. Germline V gene data show CDR1 as SEHNR and CDR2 as FQNEAQ (reference sequence). This CDR3 spans 14 amino acids. The CDR3 coding sequence is TGTGCCAGCAGCTCACCAGCGGGAGGTCTTGAGCAGTTCTTC. The encoded protein is CASSSPAGGLEQFF.

V usage is TRBV6-1 and J usage is TRBJ1-2; no clear D gene. Between the trimmed V and J ends, which lost 3 bases and 4 bases, there was a span of 15 bases. CDR1 and CDR2 from the germline V gene are MNHNS and SASEGT. The CDR3 has 15 amino acids. CDR3 DNA: TGTGCCAGCAGTGAGACGGGTGGCGGAGTCTATGGCTACACCTTC. Translating gives CASSETGGGVYGYTF.

This rearrangement joins TRBV28 to TRBJ2-5; D is undetermined. Per germline, CDR1 MDHEN and CDR2 SYDVKM. The germline V and J ends were trimmed by 6 bases and 8 bases, with 16 bases remaining between them. This CDR3 comprises 13 residues. CDR3 sequence reads: CASSRTRKGTQYF. The CDR3 nucleotides read TGTGCCAGCAGCCGAACCCGTAAGGGAACCCAGTACTTC.

This clone was observed a single time. This chain connects TRBV7-9 to TRBJ1-6; possibly TRBD1 for D (5 bases). Trimming took off 5 bases at V and 5 bases at J, with 13 bases between the two ends. Germline assignment: CDR1 SEHNR and CDR2 FQNEAQ (reference sequence). CDR3 size: 15 residues. As DNA, the CDR3 is TGTGCCAGCAGCGCGGGGGGAGCGGATAATTCACCCCTCCACTTT. It translates to CASSAGGADNSPLHF.

The chain uses TRBV9 and TRBJ2-7; 7 nucleotides agree with TRBD1. Germline V gives CDR1 SGDLS, CDR2 YYNGEE. Trimming cost V 3 bases and J 5 bases; bases outside gene matches: 14. This CDR3 spans 16 amino acids. CDR3: CASSENRGDFRDEQYF. In DNA, the CDR3 is TGTGCCAGCAGCGAGAACAGGGGAGATTTCAGGGACGAGCAGTACTTC.

This clone appeared a few times. The chain joins TRBV6-1 to TRBJ2-7, with TRBD2 as a possible D gene (5 bases). The germline gives CDR1 MNHNS, CDR2 SASEGT. The V end lost 5 bases, the J end lost 4 bases, and 15 bases lay between the germline ends. This CDR3 has 14 residues. The CDR3 protein is CASSPRRDTYEQYF. The CDR3 bases are TGTGCCAGCAGTCCTAGACGGGATACGTACGAGCAGTACTTC.

V is TRBV13 and J is TRBJ1-2; D is unresolved. CDR1 is PRHDT and CDR2 is FYEKMQ in the germline V gene (reference sequence). V shed 4 bases and J shed 2 bases, with 14 bases lying between them. The CDR3 is made up of 15 amino acids. The CDR3 region has the DNA TGTGCCAGCAGCTCACGGGCCACTGAAAACTATGGCTACACCTTC. It codes for CASSSRATENYGYTF.

As for this clone: The sample holds other DNA sequences that translate to the same CDR3. V usage is TRBV7-3 and J usage is TRBJ1-1; no clear D. Germline-derived CDR1 and CDR2 are SGHTA and FQGTGA. The V and J ends lost 0 bases and 1 base respectively, with 3 bases between them. The length of the CDR3 is 13 residues. The CDR3 DNA follows: TGTGCCAGCAGCTTAACCGGGAACACTGAAGCTTTCTTT. The encoded protein is CASSLTGNTEAFF.